This T cell receptor beta chain was recovered during a study of shared clonotypes between healthy human individuals. Study in general: Every donor yielded three CD4 naive, three CD4 memory, two CD8 naive and one CD8 memory plate.

The donor cohort consisted entirely of Caucasian adults residing in Nashville, Tennessee. Subsets obtained from CD4+ cells comprised CD45RA+ naive and CD45RA-negative memory cells. V lost 0 bases, J lost 7 bases, and 22 bases lay in between. The V gene's germline CDR1 is MRHNA and CDR2 SNTAGT. CDR3 size: 18 residues. The sample holds one count of this clone. TCRdb's copy holds only in-frame clones and misses some; the assay was immunoSEQ multiplex PCR. In the table there are approximately 2.1 million clones, approximately 93% of which are singletons. This chain links TRBV6-4 with TRBJ1-5; perhaps TRBD1 as D (6 bases). The sequence was collected from a man younger than 35 in good health. Some clones in this sample may be carry-over from other donors' samples. Input material: naive CD4+ T cells from PBMCs. Subset: CD45RA+ positively selected. The CDR3 coding sequence is TGTGCCAGCAGTGACTCGAAAGGTGGGGGCGAAGTCCCCCAGCCCCAGCATTTT. This gives the protein CASSDSKGGGEVPQPQHF.